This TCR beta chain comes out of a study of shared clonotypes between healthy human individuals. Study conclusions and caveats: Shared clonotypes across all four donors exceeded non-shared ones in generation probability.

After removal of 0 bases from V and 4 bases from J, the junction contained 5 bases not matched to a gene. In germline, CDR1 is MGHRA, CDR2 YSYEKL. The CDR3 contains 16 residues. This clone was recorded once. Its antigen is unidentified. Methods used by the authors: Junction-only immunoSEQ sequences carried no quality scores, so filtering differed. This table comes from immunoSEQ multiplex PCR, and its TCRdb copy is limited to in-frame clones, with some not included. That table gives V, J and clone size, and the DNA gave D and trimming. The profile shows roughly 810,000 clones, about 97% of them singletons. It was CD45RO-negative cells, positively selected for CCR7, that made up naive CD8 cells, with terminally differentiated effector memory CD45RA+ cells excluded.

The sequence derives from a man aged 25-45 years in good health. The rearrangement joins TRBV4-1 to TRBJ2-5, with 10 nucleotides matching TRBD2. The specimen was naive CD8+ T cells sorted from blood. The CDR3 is CASSQESAGGLETQYF. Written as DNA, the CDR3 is TGCGCCAGCAGCCAAGAGTCAGCGGGAGGGCTAGAGACCCAGTACTTC.